Listed below are T cell receptor gamma chains from one sample, sequenced in a study of Vδ1+ human thymocytes. TCRdb reanalysed the multiplex PCR reads with CATT. The repertoire consists of 20,000 to 25,000 gamma-chain clones, with roughly an eighth occurring once and the leading ten covering 1.5% to 2%. The sample comprised Vdelta1+ gamma-delta thymocytes from the thymus. These receptor sequences come from a child younger than two who had congenital heart surgery. CDR3s include the opening cysteine and the closing phenylalanine or tryptophan. The order of the fields is J gene, V gene, CDR3 protein.

J: TRGJ1/TRGJ2; V: TRGV9; CDR3: CALWEVGTPVARNYYKKLF
J: TRGJP1; V: TRGV2; CDR3: CATWDGPPGWFKIF
J: TRGJ1/TRGJ2; V: TRGV4; CDR3: CATWNGADYKKLF
J: TRGJP2; V: TRGV3; CDR3: CATWDRPASDWIKTF
J: TRGJP2; V: TRGV3; CDR3: CATWDSRNPNWIKTF
J: TRGJ1/TRGJ2; V: TRGV9; CDR3: CALWEPNYYKKLF
J: TRGJ1/TRGJ2; V: TRGV4; CDR3: CATWDGQCGNYKKLF
J: TRGJ1/TRGJ2; V: TRGV8; CDR3: CATWVGYYKKLF
J: TRGJ1/TRGJ2; V: TRGV5; CDR3: CATWDRPLRNYYKKLF
J: TRGJ1/TRGJ2; V: TRGV4; CDR3: CATWDGGPKKLF
J: TRGJ1/TRGJ2; V: TRGV5; CDR3: CTTWDSLTKGYKKLF
J: TRGJ1/TRGJ2; V: TRGV2; CDR3: CATWDGPGDYYKKLF
J: TRGJP2; V: TRGV4; CDR3: CATWEPSDWIKTF
J: TRGJ1/TRGJ2; V: TRGV9; CDR3: CALWEGPHYYKKLF
J: TRGJ1/TRGJ2; V: TRGV4; CDR3: CATWEYCYKKLF
J: TRGJ1/TRGJ2; V: TRGV9; CDR3: CALWDSRLAHYKKLF